The 9 T cell receptor beta chains given below trace back to one sample, sequenced in a study of tumor and adjacent non-tumor tissue in lung cancer. No cell sorting was done before RNA was extracted from the tissue. The normal lung tissue was taken more than 3 cm from the tumor edge. The library came from three nested PCR rounds adapted from ARM-PCR protocols. MiXCR, applied by TCRdb to the multiplex PCR reads, yields one record per CDR3 protein. Of about 67,000 distinct CDR3 sequences in the sample, around 82% were seen once. Sample: distant non-tumor lung tissue. Receptors originate from a man in his sixties with non-small cell lung cancer.

Notes on this clonotype: A junction end diverges from the germline sequence, so it may reflect a read error. V is TRBV28 and J is TRBJ2-3, with 9 bases fitting TRBD2. Germline V gene sequence: CDR1 MDHEN, CDR2 SYDVKM. There are 16 residues in the CDR3. CDR3 loop: CVSSFGTSWRLDTQYF. CDR3 coding DNA: TGTGTCAGCAGTTTCGGGACTAGCTGGAGGCTGGATACGCAGTATTTT.

Details on this clonotype: No conserved phenylalanine or tryptophan ends this CDR3, so it is likely a read error. The V call is TRBV12-5, the J call TRBJ2-1; 12 nucleotides agree with TRBD2. The germline V gene encodes CDR1 LGHNT and CDR2 FRNRAP. The CDR3 is 19 amino acids. In DNA, the CDR3 is TGCGCTAGTGGTTTCTACTCTAGCGGGAGGGACCACTCCTACAATGAGCAGTTCCTC. Its translation: CASGFYSSGRDHSYNEQFL.

A word on this clonotype: This sequence may be a read error, since a much larger clone differs from it by one base. Here the CDR3 reads CASTDQGPYNEQFF. CDR3 in DNA: TGTGCCAGCACTGATCAGGGACCCTACAATGAGCAGTTCTTC. V gene TRBV2 combines with J gene TRBJ2-1; TRBD1 or TRBD2 may be the D gene (5 bases each). The CDR3 consists of 14 residues. V gave up 7 bases and J gave up 2 bases, with 12 bases separating them. The V gene's germline CDR1 is SNHLY and CDR2 FYNNEI.

V gene TRBV6-5 combines with J gene TRBJ2-1; 10 bases are a match to TRBD2. The CDR3 has 14 residues. Per germline, CDR1 MNHEY and CDR2 SVGAGI. J was trimmed by 8 bases and V by 6 bases; bases with no gene match: 7. DNA for the CDR3: TGTGCCAGCAGGCGCAGCGGGAGGGGCGATGAGCAGTTCTTC. Amino acids: CASRRSGRGDEQFF.

With respect to this clonotype: Without the conserved terminal phenylalanine or tryptophan, this CDR3 likely stems from a read error. No DNA is shown, since the ends of the CDR3 on it are uncertain; the CDR3 is the one TCRdb lists. The chain joins TRBV13 to TRBJ1-2. The CDR3 is 12 residues long, counting both termini. Germline V gene data show CDR1 as PRHDT and CDR2 as FYEKMQ (reference sequence). CDR3 residues: CASSLGPYGYTL.

This clonotype showed up many times. V usage is TRBV28 and J usage is TRBJ2-7; 8 nucleotides match TRBD2. This CDR3 contains 14 residues. V lost 9 bases, J lost 1 base, and 8 bases stayed unmatched. Germline CDR1 MDHEN, CDR2 SYDVKM. CDR3 DNA: TGTGCCAGTTACCGAGCGGGAGCGTCCTACGAGCAGTACTTC. Encoded protein: CASYRAGASYEQYF.

This chain joins TRBV24-1 and TRBJ2-4; TRBD1 matches at 8 bases. Germline CDR1 reads KGHDR; CDR2 reads SFDVKD. V lost 3 bases to trimming and J lost 0 bases; unmatched junction nucleotides: 15. The CDR3 totals 20 residues. Here the CDR3 reads CATSDACVWTGSRAKNIQYF. The CDR3 DNA reads TGTGCCACCAGTGATGCCTGCGTCTGGACAGGGTCTAGAGCCAAAAACATTCAGTACTTC.

This clonotype showed up many times. The chain employs TRBV28 and TRBJ2-7, with D possibly TRBD2 on 5 matching bases. V lost 8 bases and J 6 bases, leaving 11 bases between the germline ends. This CDR3 is 11 amino acids long. CDR1 and CDR2 (germline): MDHEN, SYDVKM. This chain's CDR3 is CASEGRAEQYF. CDR3 coding DNA: TGTGCCAGCGAGGGAAGGGCCGAGCAGTACTTC.

This clonotype appeared once. The J gene is TRBJ1-5, the V gene TRBV5-4; D unclear. The end of the DNA fits TRBJ2-3 better, so the J call may be wrong. This CDR3 region has 14 residues. Germline V gene lookup returns CDR1 SGHNT and CDR2 YYREEE (reference sequence). CDR3 nucleotide sequence: TGTGCCAGCAGCCTGTACGGCCATCCGGAGCCCCAGTATTTT. This encodes CASSLYGHPEPQYF.